This T cell receptor (beta chain) was observed in a study of T cells in tuberculosis. The time point was: new active TB diagnosis, blood taken before or within 7 days of starting treatment. Included patients were adults of at least 18, HIV-seronegative, South African. Each clinical donor contributed on average roughly 90,000 T cells from unsorted cryopreserved PBMC. Assay: immunoSEQ multiplex PCR; the TCRdb copy retains only in-frame clones and omits some. The data hold approximately 35,000 clones, with about 90% observed a single time. V was pared by 0 bases and J by 4 bases, with 12 bases between. Germline V gene data show CDR1 as LNHDA and CDR2 as SQIVND (reference sequence). This CDR3 spans 15 amino acids.

Sequences were derived from PBMCs, sampled at tuberculosis diagnosis. The sequence came from an adult with tuberculosis. Some clones in this sample may be carry-over from other donors' samples. V usage is TRBV19 and J usage is TRBJ1-2; no reliable D call. The CDR3 is CASSIEDYPGYGYTF. The CDR3 nucleotides read TGTGCCAGTAGTATAGAAGACTACCCGGGCTATGGCTACACCTTC.